These T cell receptor beta chains were read from a single sample in a study of T cell changes during pregnancy in multiple sclerosis. Produced via immunoSEQ multiplex PCR; TCRdb's table is partial and in-frame only. The sample includes about 59,000 clones, roughly 90% of them seen just once. The specimen was peripheral blood, collected in the first trimester of pregnancy. The receptors here all came from a female donor with multiple sclerosis, enrolled in a pregnancy study. Both conserved end residues are part of each CDR3. Size is omitted from some rows. Given values are once, few, many or a class for expanded clones.

size: NA
V: TRBV7-2
J: TRBJ2-3
CDR3: CASSLSLLAGVTDTQYF

size: NA
V: TRBV6-5
J: TRBJ2-2
CDR3: CASSYNQGNTGELFF

size: NA
V: TRBV6-1
J: TRBJ2-1
CDR3: CASSEEAGSYNEQFF

size: NA
V: TRBV9
J: TRBJ2-1
CDR3: CASSGAPGTHNEQFF

size: NA
V: TRBV6-6
J: TRBJ1-5
CDR3: CASSYGGNQPQHF

size: NA
V: TRBV9
J: TRBJ1-4
CDR3: CASSVGRQSNEKLFF

size: once
V: TRBV2
J: TRBJ2-4
CDR3: CASSTTELAKNIQYF

size: NA
V: TRBV7-2
J: TRBJ1-2
CDR3: CASSLGAGGERGYTF

size: NA
V: TRBV2
J: TRBJ2-1
CDR3: CASSELAGGPYNEQFF

size: NA
V: TRBV9
J: TRBJ2-3
CDR3: CASSEPITDTQYF

size: few
V: TRBV7-3
J: TRBJ2-2
CDR3: CASSLIAPANTGELFF

size: once
V: TRBV7-9
J: TRBJ1-3
CDR3: CASSSPYRGQETGNTIYF

size: few
V: TRBV4-1
J: TRBJ2-1
CDR3: CASSQDPDTMEQFF

size: NA
V: TRBV7-6
J: TRBJ1-5
CDR3: CASSQDRGDNQPQHF

size: NA
V: TRBV27
J: TRBJ2-7
CDR3: CASSFDRERTYEQYF

size: NA
V: TRBV19
J: TRBJ2-5
CDR3: CASNSGGLIQETQYF

size: NA
V: TRBV5-5
J: TRBJ2-7
CDR3: CASSLTGGESYEQYF

size: NA
V: TRBV7-9
J: TRBJ1-1
CDR3: CASSSQGQRMNTEAFF

size: NA
V: TRBV18
J: TRBJ1-3
CDR3: CASSGTESSGNTIYF

size: NA
V: TRBV2
J: TRBJ2-1
CDR3: CASSAGTSGDNEQFF

size: NA
V: TRBV7-9
J: TRBJ2-5
CDR3: CASTRSVSGQLFGETQYF

size: NA
V: TRBV7-3
J: TRBJ2-7
CDR3: CASSLGSGSEQYF

size: NA
V: TRBV30
J: TRBJ2-5
CDR3: CAWSVWRGETQYF

size: once
V: TRBV6-5
J: TRBJ1-1
CDR3: CASGRTEAFF

size: NA
V: TRBV19
J: TRBJ2-2
CDR3: CASSIVPGAANTGELFF

size: NA
V: TRBV12-5
J: TRBJ2-5
CDR3: CASGFGETQYF

size: NA
V: TRBV15
J: TRBJ2-2
CDR3: CATSGNSAGGRGVYTGELFF

size: NA
V: TRBV15
J: TRBJ2-1
CDR3: CATSGAGTSGDRGNEQFF

size: NA
V: TRBV11-2
J: TRBJ2-1
CDR3: CASSLEPGQGAFEFF

size: NA
V: TRBV2
J: TRBJ2-5
CDR3: CASQPDSSGQMSQYF

size: NA
V: TRBV29-1
J: TRBJ1-3
CDR3: CSAWSSGNTIYF

size: NA
V: TRBV6-1
J: TRBJ2-1
CDR3: CASDGLAGVNEQFF

size: NA
V: TRBV7-3
J: TRBJ2-3
CDR3: CASSSLLAGEITDTQYF

size: NA
V: TRBV15
J: TRBJ2-5
CDR3: CATSTQGEEETQYF

size: NA
V: TRBV6-6
J: TRBJ2-5
CDR3: CASSYSRGQETQYF

size: once
V: TRBV4-1
J: TRBJ1-2
CDR3: CASSQGDRFEDGNGYTF

size: few
V: TRBV5-4
J: TRBJ2-5
CDR3: CASSFTSGKETQYF

size: NA
V: TRBV2
J: TRBJ2-6
CDR3: CASSEAGTGPSGANVLTF

size: once
V: TRBV11-2
J: TRBJ2-7
CDR3: CASSLDRVEQYF

size: NA
V: TRBV7-2
J: TRBJ2-7
CDR3: CASSRRDYHEQYF

size: NA
V: TRBV7-9
J: TRBJ1-1
CDR3: CASSSSASLGNTEAFF

size: NA
V: TRBV7-2
J: TRBJ2-2
CDR3: CASSTTNTGELFF

size: NA
V: TRBV27
J: TRBJ2-1
CDR3: CASSLLDRRGEQFF

size: NA
V: TRBV7-2
J: TRBJ1-1
CDR3: CASSNRYNQGNTEAFF

size: NA
V: TRBV4-2
J: TRBJ2-7
CDR3: CASSPGLAGPEQYF